This T cell receptor (beta chain) is from a study of cytomegalovirus exposure and HLA in healthy donors. The V gene's germline CDR1 is LNHDA and CDR2 SQIVND (reference sequence). Trimming removed 3 bases from V and 3 bases from J; junction bases left unmatched: 11. The CDR3 extends over 16 amino acids. In the PCR, 60 Vbeta and 13 Jbeta primers were used. Sequencing used immunoSEQ multiplex PCR; TCRdb keeps in-frame clones, though not all of them. The sample table sets out nearly 200,000 clones. This sequence joins TRBV19 and TRBJ2-7; 7 positions agree with TRBD2. This TCR was recovered from a boy aged 5-17 years in good health and CMV-seronegative. The material sequenced was PBMCs. This chain's CDR3 is CASSMGVRDYYYEQYF. The CDR3 DNA reads as TGTGCCAGTAGTATGGGAGTCAGGGACTACTACTACGAGCAGTACTTC.